This is a list of T cell receptor beta chains from one sample in a study of control samples from healthy donors and cancer patients. Method: immunoSEQ multiplex PCR; TCRdb's copy keeps in-frame clones and lacks some. The sample lists 45,000 to 60,000 clones, 94% occurring once. Source material: blood. The source of these receptors is a young man in good health. Each CDR3 is given with its conserved first and last residue. A D gene is named only where the DNA matches it firmly. A clone size is listed for some rows: how often the clone was seen (once, few, many), or a class if it is expanded.

>TRBJ2-5|.|.|TRBV11-3
CASSPTPAVGETQYF
TGTGCCAGCAGCCCCACCCCGGCCGTGGGGGAGACCCAGTACTTC
>TRBJ1-6|TRBD1|.|TRBV6-5
CASSYGTGENSPLHF
TGTGCCAGCAGTTATGGGACAGGGGAAAATTCACCCCTCCACTTT
>TRBJ2-4|.|.|TRBV19
CASSPGTFGIQYF
TGTGCCAGTAGCCCGGGGACATTTGGCATTCAGTACTTC
>TRBJ2-2|.|few|TRBV5-6
CASSLRGSETGELFF
TGTGCCAGCAGCTTGAGGGGGAGTGAAACGGGGGAGCTGTTTTTT
>TRBJ2-2|TRBD1|.|TRBV28
CASKDRENTGELFF
TGTGCCAGCAAGGACAGGGAGAACACCGGGGAGCTGTTTTTT
>TRBJ2-7|.|.|TRBV5-4
CASSLGFEQYF
TGTGCCAGCAGCTTGGGGTTCGAGCAGTACTTC
>TRBJ1-6|TRBD1|.|TRBV30
CAWSKPSDRESLYNSPLHF
TGTGCCTGGAGTAAACCCTCGGACAGGGAAAGTTTATATAATTCACCCCTCCACTTT
>TRBJ1-4|TRBD1|.|TRBV2
CASSEQQGKSEKLFF
TGTGCCAGCAGTGAACAACAGGGGAAGAGTGAAAAACTGTTTTTT
>TRBJ1-2|TRBD1|.|TRBV6-6
CATYITGERDGYTF
TGTGCCACCTATATTACAGGGGAGCGTGATGGCTACACCTTC
>TRBJ2-2|.|.|TRBV19
CASSRKTVSLTGELFF
TGTGCCAGTAGTAGAAAGACAGTCAGTCTCACCGGGGAGCTGTTTTTT
>TRBJ1-2|.|.|TRBV6-2/TRBV6-3
CASSLANYGYTF
TGTGCCAGCAGTCTTGCTAACTATGGCTACACCTTC
>TRBJ2-3|.|once|TRBV27
CASSLMGGLRDTQYF
TGTGCCAGCAGTTTAATGGGGGGGCTTAGAGATACGCAGTATTTT
>TRBJ2-3|.|.|TRBV27
CASSSRYRWKYF
TGTGCCAGCAGTTCAAGGTATCGCTGGAAGTATTTT
>TRBJ2-3|TRBD1|once|TRBV2
CASSGTGGDTQYF
TGTGCCAGCAGTGGAACAGGGGGCGATACGCAGTATTTT
>TRBJ2-3|.|.|TRBV30
CAWSVGGITDTQYF
TGTGCCTGGAGTGTCGGCGGGATAACAGATACGCAGTATTTT
>TRBJ1-1|.|.|TRBV5-5
CASSPDRTYEAFF
TGTGCCAGCAGCCCTGACAGAACCTATGAAGCTTTCTTT
>TRBJ2-2|.|.|TRBV4-3
CASSQDRASNTGELFF
TGCGCCAGCAGCCAAGACAGGGCCTCGAACACCGGGGAGCTGTTTTTT
>TRBJ2-2|.|.|TRBV6-1
CASSDRPRINTGELFF
TGTGCCAGCAGTGACCGGCCCCGGATTAACACCGGGGAGCTGTTTTTT
>TRBJ2-1|TRBD2|.|TRBV5-8
CASSPRLAGVYNEQFF
TGTGCCAGCAGCCCGCGACTAGCGGGAGTCTACAATGAGCAGTTCTTC
>TRBJ1-4|.|.|TRBV9
CASSGTQSPEKLFF
TGTGCCAGCAGCGGGACCCAATCCCCTGAAAAACTGTTTTTT
>TRBJ1-5|.|.|TRBV27
CASSPRINQPQHF
TGTGCCAGCAGTCCCCGTATCAATCAGCCCCAGCATTTT
>TRBJ2-1|TRBD1|.|TRBV14
CASSPPGQGWSEQFF
TGTGCCAGCAGCCCTCCGGGACAGGGGTGGAGTGAGCAGTTCTTC
>TRBJ2-7|.|.|TRBV19
CASSPGVTSYEQYF
TGTGCCAGTAGCCCTGGGGTGACTTCCTACGAGCAGTACTTC
>TRBJ2-7|.|.|TRBV20-1
CSADRSYEQYF
TGCAGTGCCGACAGGTCCTACGAGCAGTACTTC
>TRBJ1-2|.|.|TRBV5-6
CASSLAAYGYTF
TGTGCCAGCAGCTTGGCCGCCTATGGCTACACCTTC
>TRBJ2-7|.|few|TRBV9
CASSVAPVGHYEQYF
TGTGCCAGCAGCGTAGCTCCAGTGGGGCATTACGAGCAGTACTTC
>TRBJ2-7|.|once|TRBV10-3
CALATSSYEQYF
TGTGCCCTGGCCACAAGCTCCTACGAGCAGTACTTC
>TRBJ1-2|.|.|TRBV10-2
CASSESGQGIVGYTF
TGCGCCAGCAGTGAGTCAGGCCAGGGCATTGTTGGCTACACCTTC
>TRBJ1-3|.|.|TRBV28
CASSLLEKASGNTIYF
TGTGCCAGCAGTTTATTAGAAAAAGCCTCTGGAAACACCATATATTTT
>TRBJ1-2|TRBD1|.|TRBV6-5
CASSRGQGDYGYTF
TGTGCCAGCAGTAGAGGACAGGGAGACTATGGCTACACCTTC
>TRBJ2-1|TRBD2|.|TRBV4-3
CARSRLAGGHSYNEQFF
TGCGCCCGCAGCCGACTAGCGGGGGGCCACTCCTACAATGAGCAGTTCTTC
>TRBJ2-1|.|.|TRBV6-5
CASTPGPYNEQFF
TGTGCCAGCACCCCGGGACCTTACAATGAGCAGTTCTTC
>TRBJ1-1|.|.|TRBV5-1
CASSLGTYNTEAFF
TGCGCCAGCAGCTTAGGGACCTATAACACTGAAGCTTTCTTT
>TRBJ1-6|.|.|TRBV3-1/TRBV3-2
CASSQYRSGNRVNSPLHF
TGTGCCAGCAGCCAATATCGGTCAGGGAACAGGGTGAATTCACCCCTCCACTTT
>TRBJ1-1|TRBD1|.|TRBV7-9
CASSPRQGYTEAFF
TGTGCCAGCAGCCCCAGACAGGGTTACACTGAAGCTTTCTTT
>TRBJ2-3|TRBD2|.|TRBV10-3
CAISGRGASSTDTQYF
TGTGCCATCAGTGGGCGGGGGGCCTCTAGCACAGATACGCAGTATTTT
>TRBJ2-5|.|.|TRBV27
CASSARQGGGETQYF
TGTGCCAGCAGTGCCAGACAGGGAGGCGGCGAGACCCAGTACTTC
>TRBJ2-1|.|.|TRBV7-6
CASSLVPDRLGQGEGNEQFF
TGTGCCAGCAGCTTAGTGCCTGACAGGTTGGGTCAAGGGGAAGGCAATGAGCAGTTCTTC
>TRBJ2-3|TRBD1|.|TRBV18
CASSGGTGGTDTQYF
TGTGCCAGCTCGGGAGGGACAGGGGGCACAGATACGCAGTATTTT
>TRBJ1-6|TRBD1|.|TRBV11-2
CASSLESDRNHNSPLHF
TGTGCCAGCAGCTTAGAGTCGGACAGGAACCATAATTCACCCCTCCACTTT
>TRBJ1-2|TRBD1|.|TRBV7-8
CASSRTGLQYGYTF
TGTGCCAGCAGCCGGACAGGGTTACAGTATGGCTACACCTTC
>TRBJ2-7|.|.|TRBV11-3
CASSPRNGHEQYF
TGTGCCAGCAGCCCGCGAAATGGGCACGAGCAGTACTTC
>TRBJ1-4|TRBD1|once|TRBV6-6
CASNRRTGRGEKLFF
TGTGCCAGCAACCGACGGACAGGGCGAGGTGAAAAACTGTTTTTT
>TRBJ2-5|TRBD2|.|TRBV5-4
CASSPGAGGALETQYF
TGTGCCAGCAGCCCTGGGGCGGGGGGGGCCTTAGAGACCCAGTACTTC
>TRBJ2-3|TRBD2|.|TRBV15
CATSLAGRGGDTQYF
TGTGCCACCAGCCTAGCGGGAAGAGGAGGAGATACGCAGTATTTT
>TRBJ2-7|.|once|TRBV5-1
CASSLGGDLIYEQYF
TGCGCCAGCAGCTTGGGCGGGGACCTAATCTACGAGCAGTACTTC
>TRBJ1-6|.|.|TRBV11-2
CASSLAYEDCLHF
TGTGCCAGCAGCTTAGCGTATGAGGACTGCCTCCACTTT
>TRBJ2-5|.|.|TRBV7-2
CASTRTGRETQYF
TGTGCCAGCACCCGAACGGGTAGGGAGACCCAGTACTTC
>TRBJ1-1|TRBD1|.|TRBV5-1
CASSFETGMNTEAFF
TGCGCCAGCAGCTTCGAGACAGGGATGAACACTGAAGCTTTCTTT
>TRBJ1-3|.|.|TRBV7-2
CASSLAEGLGNTIYF
TGTGCCAGCAGCTTAGCGGAGGGGTTGGGAAACACCATATATTTT